This entry lists 10 T cell receptor beta chains sequenced from one sample in a study of long-term antiretroviral therapy in people with HIV. Run at survey level, the immunoSEQ assay was version v3.0. Data came from immunoSEQ multiplex PCR; TCRdb stores just in-frame clones and leaves some out. The repertoire holds over 40,000 clones, with 94% as singletons. Sequences were derived from unsorted PBMCs, sampled 9 to 9.5 years after starting antiretroviral therapy. Receptors were obtained from a man aged 25-45 years with HIV.

The chain carries TRBV7-2 and TRBJ2-1, with a tentative D call TRBD1 (5 bases). The CDR3 spans 12 residues. V was clipped by 6 bases and J by 10 bases, with 13 bases between them. Germline V lookup: CDR1 SGHTA, CDR2 FQGNSA. CDR3 sequence (DNA): TGTGCCAGCAGAGTGGGGCGCCTCGAGCAGTTCTTC. Translated: CASRVGRLEQFF.

CDR3 bases: TGTGCCAGCAGCTTAGTCGACTCTGGGAGTGCCCAGTACTTC. Amino acids: CASSLVDSGSAQYF. The chain uses TRBV7-2 and TRBJ2-5; D may be TRBD2 (5 bases). This CDR3 has 14 residues. Germline V gene lookup returns CDR1 SGHTA and CDR2 FQGNSA. The V end lost 1 base, the J end lost 9 bases, and 15 bases lay between the germline ends.

The gene calls are TRBV14 and TRBJ1-6, with D hard to call. V was shortened by 4 bases and J by 9 bases, with 13 bases between the two germline ends. The CDR3 length is 14 residues. CDR1 and CDR2 from the germline V gene are SGHDN and FVKESK. The CDR3 DNA reads as TGTGCCAGCAGCCCGCTGCGGGGTGGTTCACCCCTCCACTTT. Its protein is CASSPLRGGSPLHF. Supplemented by reference TRBV14 and TRBJ1-6, the full variable domain reads EAGVTQFPSHSVIEKGQTVTLRCDPISGHDNLYWYRRVMGKEIKFLLHFVKESKQDESGMPNNRFLAERTGGTYSTLKVQPAELEDSGVYFCASSPLRGGSPLHFGNGTRLTVT.

The V gene is TRBV4-1, the J gene TRBJ1-4; tentatively, D is TRBD1 (6 bases). The CDR3 is 14 amino acids. The germline CDR1 and CDR2 sequences are MGHRA and YSYEKL. V was clipped by 1 base and J by 8 bases, with 11 bases between them. The CDR3 spells CASSQGATGEKLFF. CDR3 coding DNA: TGCGCCAGCAGCCAAGGAGCTACAGGGGAAAAACTGTTTTTT.

V is TRBV11-2 and J is TRBJ2-1; a possible D gene is TRBD1 (6 bases). This CDR3 has 14 amino acids. The V gene lost 5 bases and the J gene lost 8 bases, with 16 bases spanning the gap. The V gene's germline CDR1 is SGHAT and CDR2 FQNNGV. CDR3 protein: CASSTGLVLYEQFF. The CDR3 DNA is TGTGCCAGCAGCACAGGGTTGGTTCTCTATGAGCAGTTCTTC.

J is TRBJ2-2 and V is TRBV11-3; D not resolved. This CDR3 is built from 13 residues. The ends were cut back, 5 bases at V and 0 bases at J, with 4 bases in the middle. Germline lookup yields CDR1 SGHNT and CDR2 YENEEA. The CDR3 is CASSPPNTGELFF. DNA for the CDR3: TGTGCCAGCAGCCCCCCGAACACCGGGGAGCTGTTTTTT.

This clone was observed a few times. The chain employs TRBV19 and TRBJ2-1, with 7 nucleotides matching TRBD1. Losses at the gene ends were 3 bases for V and 1 base for J; bases not matched to a gene: 6. Germline CDR1 reads LNHDA; CDR2 reads SQIVND (reference sequence). The CDR3 spans 16 residues. The CDR3 DNA is TGTGCCAGTAGTATCTCCGCAGGGGGTTCCTACAATGAGCAGTTCTTC. Protein: CASSISAGGSYNEQFF.

The chain employs TRBV18 and TRBJ1-4; D might be TRBD1 (6 bases). V lost 3 bases, J lost 8 bases, and 16 bases lay in between. The CDR3 length is 15 residues. Germline loops: CDR1 KGHSH, CDR2 LQKENI. The CDR3 DNA follows: TGTGCCAGCTCACCGCTCGGCAGGGGTAACGAAAAACTGTTTTTT. It specifies CASSPLGRGNEKLFF.

The rearrangement uses TRBV10-3 and TRBJ2-1, with 9 bases fitting TRBD1. The trim removed 0 bases at V and 8 bases at J, leaving 14 bases unmatched. This CDR3 is 18 amino acids long. Germline V CDR1 and CDR2: ENHRY, SYGVKD. In nucleotides, the CDR3 is TGTGCCATCAGTGAGTCCCGTGGGTGGGACAGGGTCGACTATGAGCAGTTCTTC. Translation: CAISESRGWDRVDYEQFF.

The rearrangement links TRBV30 to TRBJ2-1; 8 nucleotides agree with TRBD2. With 2 bases clipped from V and 7 bases from J, the junction kept 4 bases outside the gene matches. CDR1 is GTSNPN, CDR2 SVGIG, per germline (reference sequence). This CDR3 comprises 13 residues. CDR3 sequence: CAWSSGLENEQFF. The CDR3 DNA reads TGTGCCTGGAGTTCGGGACTAGAGAATGAGCAGTTCTTC.